This T cell receptor (beta chain) was sequenced during a study of blood T cell repertoires in COVID-19 (TCRdb year 2020). About the full investigation: Collaborator samples came from the United States, Italy and Spain and covered acute and convalescent phases of COVID-19. The prospective study material was composed of cDNA or gDNA derived from T cells, B-cell-depleted T cells, or PBMCs. Subjects who had been exposed to COVID-19, were actively infected with it, or had recovered from it provided the deeply sampled blood TCRbeta repertoires that made up the dataset. The repertoires were released in a freely available public database meant as a resource for research on the immune response to SARS-CoV-2. The samples were drawn from the first 160 participants of the ongoing ImmuneRACE study and from 1,254 subjects provided by 6 global collaborators. A de-identified subject ID, COVID-19 status, age in years and sex were almost always included in the sample metadata. Where available, HLA class I and class II types were obtained from metadata supplied by the sample provider rather than from assay-based typing.

TCRbeta CDR3 regions were amplified from genomic DNA using the immunoSEQ Assay, a bias-controlled multiplex PCR. On the study's bioinformatics: The number of nucleated cells in each sample was estimated from the amplification of reference gene primers within the assay. Sequence reads were collapsed and filtered to measure the absolute abundance of every unique TCRbeta CDR3 rearrangement. For each sample, productive Simpson clonality was calculated by taking the square root of Simpson's diversity index across productive rearrangements. The table comes from immuneACCESS by way of TCRdb, which keeps in-frame sequences with V and J called. Part of the clones is missing from these tables; in studies checked, under half for an unresolved V gene and the rest for unknown reasons. V and J calls and clone size are as listed in that table; D and trimming were resolved from the DNA. Within this sample are 20,000 to 30,000 clones, with nearly 90% of them counted one time only. In total, the top ten clones hold roughly 1.8% of the sample.

Collaborating institutions collected whole blood in K2EDTA tubes following their own protocols. For TCRbeta analysis, collaborator samples were shipped as frozen whole blood, as isolated PBMCs, or as DNA extracted from either sample type. Remarks on this clone: Its antigen is still unknown. No much larger clone exists at a distance of one base, and base qualities are not known.

The CDR3 covers 17 residues, taking in both the cysteine and the phenylalanine. Solely the CDR3 DNA is kept, with 51 bases framed from the first base. CDR1 SGDLS and CDR2 YYNGEE are derived from the germline V gene. Relative to germline, V is 0 bases shorter and J is 5 bases shorter, with 15 bases between their ends. General study outcomes and caveats: How much clinical and demographic metadata was included differed by source and by participant, and the metadata was provided uncurated.

The chain is made from TRBV9 and TRBJ1-6; the D gene cannot be named for sure. Input material: peripheral blood. The TCR originated in a woman aged 60-75 years with active COVID-19. The CDR3 is CASSVDARGPDNSPLHF. The nucleotide sequence is TGTGCCAGCAGCGTAGACGCACGCGGCCCCGATAATTCACCCCTCCACTTT.